This T cell receptor (beta chain) originates from a study of T cells in Graves' hyperthyroidism and ophthalmopathy (dated by TCRdb to the late 2010s). Regarding the study in general: Peripheral blood samples were taken at the time of initial diagnosis, prior to any treatment. For training and testing, the roughly 100 patients in the discovery cohort were randomly divided in a 7:3 ratio. Following sampling, methimazole starting at 30 mg daily was given to hyperthyroidism patients, and high-dose intravenous methylprednisolone was given to ophthalmopathy patients. Whether ophthalmopathy could be predicted prospectively was tested in an independent validation cohort made up of approximately 19 hyperthyroidism patients plus 17 patients who later progressed to ophthalmopathy. The study also compared thyroid tissue and blood T-cell repertoires from about 6 Graves' hyperthyroidism patients. To identify distinguishing TCR V-J signatures, a discovery cohort of 100 patients was used, comprising some 45 with Graves' ophthalmopathy and around 57 with stable Graves' hyperthyroidism. The paper reports TCR Vbeta CDR3 sequencing of some 140 peripheral blood samples: some 44 ophthalmopathy, some 80 hyperthyroidism and some 17 progressor patients.

TCR beta CDR3 regions were amplified from RNA transcripts. The first round of RT-PCR for the TCR CDR3 was performed with the HTBI primer set and the Qiagen OneStep RT-PCR kit. Libraries were constructed in a second round of multiplex PCR, after which size selection and purification were performed. The libraries were sequenced on an Illumina HiSeq2000 using paired-end 100 bp reads. As for the original processing: Raw data were processed with SOAPnuke, discarding reads with adapters, uncalled bases, mean Phred below 15, or no exact constant-primer or identifier match. COPE v1.2.5 was used to merge high-quality paired reads, and clonotypes were defined as unique nucleotide sequences. Clonotypes were aligned to IMGT TRBV, TRBD and TRBJ reference segments using MiTCR v1.1. Only V-J combinations with frequency above 0.0001, covering 99.2% of repertoires, were analysed. The TCS score was defined as F50 (clonal expansion) divided by E x V (chaos), with BLOSUM62-based TCRdist calculated between CDR3 peptides within each V-J. Welch's t-statistics and random forest reduced fewer than 600 V-J features to about 13, which were used in a naive Bayes classifier (R e1071). The public reads were quality trimmed at Q25 with fastp and then assembled into clones with MiXCR by TCRdb, keeping productive beta chains. Each entry merges the rows of one CDR3 protein and shows their most common DNA and genes. V and J calls and clone size were set by TCRdb, not the authors. This sample lists approximately 600,000 distinct CDR3 sequences; around 14% were detected once. Jointly, the top ten make up roughly 6.2% of the sample.

For CDR1 and CDR2, the germline V gene (reference sequence) lists LNHDA and SQIVND. V and J lose 0 bases and 4 bases, and a span of 17 bases separates them. There are 17 amino acids in the CDR3, from cysteine to phenylalanine inclusive. Just CDR3 DNA is preserved here, 51 bases in frame from base 1. Hyperthyroidism patients were newly diagnosed, had a disease duration of under 2 months, and were aged 18 to 65 years. Any patient with an uncontrolled infection, another autoimmune disease, pregnancy or lactation was excluded. Clinical symptoms, serum thyroxine and TRAb, thyroid ultrasound, and orbital computed tomography formed the basis for the diagnoses. Blood from progressor patients was drawn when they were first diagnosed with hyperthyroidism, before any ophthalmopathy symptoms appeared. PBMCs were isolated from 7.5 to 10 ml of fresh peripheral blood by Ficoll-Paque density gradient centrifugation. Progressor patients were defined as those initially diagnosed with Graves' hyperthyroidism in whom ophthalmopathy developed during follow-up. Trizol reagent was used to extract total RNA, and RNA quality was then checked on an Agilent 2100 Bioanalyzer.

Findings and caveats that apply to the study as a whole: In validation, the model predicted progression to ophthalmopathy with 55% to 71% sensitivity and around 72% specificity, a median of approximately 6.7 months before onset. Ophthalmopathy was separated from stable hyperthyroidism by a 13 V-J signature model, with approximately 86% sensitivity and approximately 81% specificity obtained in cross-validation and 80%/75% obtained in testing. Most expanded thyroid clonotypes (frequency above 0.001) were also found in blood, which suggests that blood repertoires may mirror thyroid immune responses. Sample size was not statistically predetermined, and investigators were not blinded to group allocation.

This clonotype showed up just a few times. Which antigen it targets is not known. No much larger clone exists at a distance of one base, and base qualities are not known. Rearrangement joined TRBV19 to TRBJ2-3; TRBD1 is possibly the D segment (5 matching bases). The sample comprised blood. This receptor was obtained from a woman aged 30 to 39 with Graves' hyperthyroidism that later progressed to Graves' ophthalmopathy. This receptor has the CDR3 CASSIDSSWGLPDTQYF. The sequenced DNA: TGTGCCAGTAGTATAGATTCGAGTTGGGGCCTGCCAGATACGCAGTATTTT.